This TCR beta chain originates from a study of shared clonotypes between healthy human individuals. Study-wide findings and caveats: The study found lower generation probabilities in non-shared clonotypes than in those shared by all four donors. Inspection by rarefaction showed sorted-subset sequencing to be incomplete despite large depth.

CD45RO-negative CD8 cells positively selected for CCR7 made up the naive population, which excluded terminally differentiated effector memory CD45RA+ cells. HIV-negative, healthy adults without recent acute infections or vaccinations were the donors. V lost 1 base to trimming and J lost 0 bases, with 12 bases between them. The germline V gene encodes CDR1 SGHAT and CDR2 FQNNGV. This CDR3 region has 16 residues. Across several immunoSEQ plates, the genomic DNA of each subset was split evenly. The assay was immunoSEQ multiplex PCR, and TCRdb's table has in-frame clones only and misses some. The data contain 500,000 to 700,000 clones, about 95% of them singletons. A note on this clone: The antigen is undetermined.

The chain carries TRBV11-2 and TRBJ2-5; the D is unclear. This TCR was sampled from a woman aged 25 to 45 in good health. Specimen: naive CD8+ T cells sorted from blood. CDR3 DNA sequence: TGTGCCAGCAGCTTAGGGGGTTTAGGGTACCAAGAGACCCAGTACTTC. Encoded protein: CASSLGGLGYQETQYF.